This TCR beta chain was sequenced for a study of T cell changes during pregnancy in multiple sclerosis. Libraries were prepared by immunoSEQ multiplex PCR; TCRdb keeps only in-frame clonotypes and omits some of them. The sample lists around 62,000 clones; around 93% were seen once. V was pared by 2 bases and J by 8 bases, with 9 bases of the junction left unmatched. The CDR3 totals 15 residues. From germline, CDR1 is LGHNT and CDR2 FRNRAP. The origin of this receptor is a female donor with multiple sclerosis, enrolled in a pregnancy study. The chain uses TRBV12-5 and TRBJ2-1; 7 nucleotides match TRBD2. Specimen: CD8+ T cells from peripheral blood mononuclear cells, collected in the second trimester of pregnancy. The CDR3 DNA follows: TGTGCTAGTGGTTTGCCTAGCGGAGGAATATATGAGCAGTTCTTC. This gives the protein CASGLPSGGIYEQFF.